This T cell receptor (beta chain) was captured in a study of control samples from healthy donors and cancer patients. Germline loops: CDR1 SGHTA, CDR2 FQGNSA. Trimming removed 1 base at V and 3 bases at J, with 7 bases between. The length of the CDR3 is 13 residues. Turning to this clone: Other DNA sequences in this sample translate to the same CDR3.

Sequenced by immunoSEQ multiplex PCR; TCRdb stores in-frame clones only, minus some. The repertoire holds about 51,000 clones, with more than 70% as singletons. Input material: PBMCs. The receptor comes from a man in his forties or fifties with head and neck cancer. The gene calls are TRBV7-2 and TRBJ2-7; D not resolved. This CDR3 is CASSLGRGYEQYF. CDR3 sequence (DNA): TGTGCCAGCAGCTTAGGTAGAGGCTACGAGCAGTACTTC.